These 13 T cell receptor beta chains originate from one sample sequenced in a study of blood T cell repertoires in COVID-19. The data were produced by immunoSEQ multiplex PCR, yet TCRdb's version contains in-frame clones alone and is incomplete. The sample yields roughly 230,000 clones, about 88% seen once. The sequencing sample was made of peripheral blood. The receptors stem from a woman in her 40s who had recovered from COVID-19.

The count of this clone is one. The chain recombines TRBV12-3 or TRBV12-4 with TRBJ1-1; D is unclear. The CDR3 is made up of 12 amino acids. The V gene lost 5 bases and the J gene lost 7 bases, with 11 bases spanning the gap. CDR3 amino acids: CASSPIGDEAFF. CDR3 DNA sequence: TGTGCCAGCAGTCCCATTGGAGATGAAGCTTTCTTT.

This chain joins TRBV19 and TRBJ1-5, with 8 bases that match TRBD1. Trimming took 3 bases from V and 0 from J; bases not matched to a gene: 4. Germline assignment: CDR1 LNHDA and CDR2 SQIVND (reference sequence). This CDR3 is 16 amino acids long. The DNA for the CDR3 is TGTGCCAGTAGTATTTCGACAGGGGCTAGCAATCAGCCCCAGCATTTT. Its protein is CASSISTGASNQPQHF.

The rearrangement joins TRBV19 to TRBJ1-1, with 9 bases fitting TRBD1. The CDR3 totals 14 residues. The germline V gene has CDR1 LNHDA and CDR2 SQIVND (reference sequence). Unmatched junction bases numbered 10, after V lost 9 bases and J lost 5 bases. Here the CDR3 DNA reads TGTGCCAGCCGGGACAGGGAAAGAGGGACTGAAGCTTTCTTT. Protein sequence: CASRDRERGTEAFF.

This clone was detected a few times. The genes are TRBV7-9 and TRBJ1-1; no definite D call. CDR1 and CDR2 (germline): SEHNR, FQNEAQ (reference sequence). The CDR3 consists of 11 residues. V lost 5 bases to trimming and J lost 5 bases, with 6 bases between them. The CDR3 DNA follows: TGTGCCAGCAGCCCGGGGACTGAAGCTTTCTTT. The encoded protein is CASSPGTEAFF.

This clone appeared a few times. CDR3 bases: TGTGCCAGCACCCTTCGCGGGGGGGCGTACAATGAGCAGTTCTTC. Translating gives CASTLRGGAYNEQFF. The rearrangement links TRBV6-5 to TRBJ2-1; TRBD2 aligns across 9 bases. The length of the CDR3 is 15 residues. CDR1 and CDR2 (germline): MNHEY, SVGAGI. V shed 7 bases and J 4 bases; nucleotides not matched to a gene: 8.

V and J are TRBV14 and TRBJ1-2, with D unclear. This CDR3 spans 14 amino acids. Per germline, CDR1 SGHDN and CDR2 FVKESK. With 0 bases removed from V and 2 bases from J, the gap between germline ends came to 7 bases. In DNA form, the CDR3 reads TGTGCCAGCAGCCAAGAAGCGGCCAACTATGGCTACACCTTC. Protein: CASSQEAANYGYTF.

This clone came up a few times. This sequence joins TRBV6-1 and TRBJ1-2; D may be TRBD1 (5 bases). Trimming pared 3 bases from V and 5 bases from J, leaving 10 bases between. CDR1 is MNHNS and CDR2 is SASEGT in the germline V gene. The CDR3 has 13 amino acids. CDR3: CASSDLGGYGYTF. The CDR3 DNA follows: TGTGCCAGCAGTGATTTGGGGGGATATGGCTACACCTTC.

The V and J genes are TRBV30 and TRBJ2-7; 11 bases are shared with TRBD1. The V segment lost 5 bases and the J segment 2 bases; nucleotides outside the gene matches: 11. CDR1 is GTSNPN and CDR2 is SVGIG in the germline V gene (reference sequence). The CDR3 totals 16 residues. The CDR3 protein is CAWAIPGQGVPYEQYF. CDR3 nucleotides: TGTGCCTGGGCAATTCCGGGACAGGGGGTTCCCTACGAGCAGTACTTC.

This clone showed up many times. The chain combines TRBV6-5 with TRBJ2-2, with D possibly matching TRBD1 (7 bases). With 6 bases removed from V and 5 bases from J, the gap between germline ends came to 13 bases. This CDR3 region has 14 residues. Germline V lookup: CDR1 MNHEY, CDR2 SVGAGI. The CDR3 spells CASRRQGGTGELFF. The DNA for the CDR3 is TGTGCCAGCAGGAGGCAGGGGGGAACCGGGGAGCTGTTTTTT.

Here the CDR3 DNA reads TGTGCCAGCAGTTTATCGGGACAGGGGGGCTATGGCTACACCTTC. As protein: CASSLSGQGGYGYTF. V and J are TRBV27 and TRBJ1-2, with 11 bases identical to TRBD1. The germline V gene encodes CDR1 MNHEY and CDR2 SMNVEV (reference sequence). V lost 0 bases to trimming and J lost 4 bases; unmatched junction nucleotides: 1. The CDR3 is 15 amino acids.

The rearrangement links TRBV28 to TRBJ2-3; possibly TRBD2 for D (5 bases). Germline V gene lookup returns CDR1 MDHEN and CDR2 SYDVKM. V lost 6 bases, J lost 4 bases, and 17 bases lay in between. The CDR3 is made up of 15 amino acids. The CDR3 spells CASSPGRNGADTQYF. CDR3 nucleotide sequence: TGTGCCAGCAGCCCCGGCAGGAACGGGGCAGATACGCAGTATTTT.

The chain is built from TRBV19 and TRBJ1-1; 7 nucleotides line up with TRBD1. CDR3 length: 13 residues. Germline values: CDR1 LNHDA, CDR2 SQIVND (reference sequence). V gave up 7 bases and J gave up 11 bases; unmatched junction bases: 13. The CDR3 DNA follows: TGTGCCAGTACGTTTGAAGGGGGCGCGGATGCTTTCTTT. Its protein product is CASTFEGGADAFF.

V usage is TRBV5-5 and J usage is TRBJ2-2; D is unclear. Germline V CDR1 and CDR2: SGHKS, YYEKEE (reference sequence). This CDR3 has 15 residues. Trimming took 2 bases from V and 0 from J, leaving 8 bases between them. The CDR3 coding sequence is TGTGCCAGCAGCTTTACAGCCTCGAACACCGGGGAGCTGTTTTTT. The encoded protein is CASSFTASNTGELFF.